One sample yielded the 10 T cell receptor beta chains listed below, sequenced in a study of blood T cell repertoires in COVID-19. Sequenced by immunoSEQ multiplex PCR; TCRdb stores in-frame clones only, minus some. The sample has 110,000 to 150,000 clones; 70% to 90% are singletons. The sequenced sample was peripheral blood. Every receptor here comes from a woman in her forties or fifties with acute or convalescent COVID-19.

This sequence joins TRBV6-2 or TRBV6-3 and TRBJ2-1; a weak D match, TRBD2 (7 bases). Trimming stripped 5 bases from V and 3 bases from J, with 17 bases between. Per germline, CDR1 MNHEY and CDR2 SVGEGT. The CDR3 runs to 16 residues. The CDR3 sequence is CASSGEGVSGYNEQFF. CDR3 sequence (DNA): TGTGCCAGCAGTGGGGAGGGGGTCTCCGGCTACAATGAGCAGTTCTTC.

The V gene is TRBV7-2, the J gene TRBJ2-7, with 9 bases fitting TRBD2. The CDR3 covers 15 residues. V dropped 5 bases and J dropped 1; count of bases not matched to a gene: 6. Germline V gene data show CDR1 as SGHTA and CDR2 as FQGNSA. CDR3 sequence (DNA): TGTGCCAGCAGCGAGCTAGCGGGGTCTTCCTACGAGCAGTACTTC. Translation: CASSELAGSSYEQYF.

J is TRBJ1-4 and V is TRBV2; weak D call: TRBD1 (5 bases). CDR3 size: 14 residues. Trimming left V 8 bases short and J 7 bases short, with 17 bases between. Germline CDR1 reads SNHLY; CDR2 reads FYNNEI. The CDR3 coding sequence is TGTGCCAGCCGCCGCAGGGAGGAGTCTGAAAAACTGTTTTTT. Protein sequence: CASRRREESEKLFF.

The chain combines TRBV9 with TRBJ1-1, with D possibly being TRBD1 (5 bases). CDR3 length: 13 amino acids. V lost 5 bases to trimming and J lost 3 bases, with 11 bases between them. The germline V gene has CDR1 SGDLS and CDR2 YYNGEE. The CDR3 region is CASSGGDDTEAFF. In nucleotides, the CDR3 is TGTGCCAGCAGTGGAGGGGACGACACTGAAGCTTTCTTT.

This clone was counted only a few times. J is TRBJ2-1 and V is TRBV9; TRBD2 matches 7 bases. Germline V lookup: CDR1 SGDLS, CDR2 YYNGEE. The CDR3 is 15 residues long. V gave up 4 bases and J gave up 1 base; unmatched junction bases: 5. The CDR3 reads CASSLVGGSYNEQFF. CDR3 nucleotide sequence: TGTGCCAGCAGCCTCGTGGGGGGGTCCTACAATGAGCAGTTCTTC.

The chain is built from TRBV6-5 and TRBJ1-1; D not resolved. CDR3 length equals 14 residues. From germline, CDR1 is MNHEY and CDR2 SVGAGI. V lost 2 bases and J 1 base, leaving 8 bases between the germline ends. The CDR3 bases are TGTGCCAGCAGTTACGCGGTAGGGAACACTGAAGCTTTCTTT. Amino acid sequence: CASSYAVGNTEAFF.

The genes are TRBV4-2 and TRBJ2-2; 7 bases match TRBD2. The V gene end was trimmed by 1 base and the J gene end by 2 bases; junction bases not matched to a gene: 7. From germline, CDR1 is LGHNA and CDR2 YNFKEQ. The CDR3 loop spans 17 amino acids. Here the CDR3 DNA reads TGTGCCAGCAGCCAAGTGAGGGGAGGGGACAACACCGGGGAGCTGTTTTTT. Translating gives CASSQVRGGDNTGELFF.

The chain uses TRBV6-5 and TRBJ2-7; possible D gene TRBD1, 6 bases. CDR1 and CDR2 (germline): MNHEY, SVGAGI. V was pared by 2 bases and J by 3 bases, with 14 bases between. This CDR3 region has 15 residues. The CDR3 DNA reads TGTGCCAGCAGTTACCTTGGGGCCAGGGGCTACGAGCAGTACTTC. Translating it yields CASSYLGARGYEQYF.

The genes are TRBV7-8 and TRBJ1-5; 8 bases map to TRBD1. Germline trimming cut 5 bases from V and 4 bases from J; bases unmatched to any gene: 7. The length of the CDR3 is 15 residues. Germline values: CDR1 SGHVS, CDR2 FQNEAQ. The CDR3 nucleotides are TGTGCCAGCAGCGCGGGACAGGCTAAAAATCAGCCCCAGCATTTT. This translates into CASSAGQAKNQPQHF.

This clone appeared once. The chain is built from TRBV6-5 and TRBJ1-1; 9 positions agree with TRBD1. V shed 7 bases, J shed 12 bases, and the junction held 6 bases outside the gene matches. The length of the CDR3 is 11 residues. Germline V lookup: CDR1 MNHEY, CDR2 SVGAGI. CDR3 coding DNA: TGTGCCAGCACAAGGGACAGGGAAACTTTCTTT. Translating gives CASTRDRETFF.